The rows below give T cell receptor beta chains drawn from one sample of a study of long-term antiretroviral therapy in people with HIV. Data came from immunoSEQ multiplex PCR; TCRdb stores just in-frame clones and leaves some out. The table records 30,000 to 50,000 clones, 75% to 90% of them present only once. The specimen was unsorted PBMCs, collected 3.1 years after starting antiretroviral therapy. These receptors originate from a woman aged 50 to 65 with HIV. CDR3s include the opening cysteine and the closing phenylalanine or tryptophan. Each record gives: clone size, J gene, V gene, D gene, CDR3 protein, CDR3 DNA. D genes are given only for firm matches. Rows may omit the clone size; those that give it use once, few, many or a size class.

. TRBJ2-5 TRBV27 . CASSLVGVAKETQYF TGTGCCAGCAGTTTAGTCGGGGTAGCTAAAGAGACCCAGTACTTC
. TRBJ2-7 TRBV6-6 . CASSPRQDILYEQYF TGTGCCAGCAGCCCCCGGCAGGACATCCTCTACGAGCAGTACTTC
few TRBJ1-4 TRBV19 . CASSQQATNEKLFF TGTGCCAGTAGTCAACAAGCAACTAATGAAAAACTGTTTTTT
. TRBJ2-3 TRBV27 TRBD2 CASSPFGRGAELAQYF TGTGCCAGCAGCCCATTCGGGCGGGGGGCCGAGCTGGCGCAGTATTTT
. TRBJ1-1 TRBV5-1 . CASSLAAGDTEAFF TGCGCCAGCAGCTTGGCCGCGGGGGACACTGAAGCTTTCTTT
. TRBJ2-2 TRBV13 . CASSLARRFDSRQNTGELFF TGTGCCAGCAGCTTAGCAAGGCGTTTCGACTCCCGCCAGAACACCGGGGAGCTGTTTTTT
. TRBJ1-1 TRBV29-1 TRBD1 CSVSGGVGLLNTEAFF TGCAGCGTTTCAGGGGGCGTTGGTTTATTGAACACTGAAGCTTTCTTT
. TRBJ2-3 TRBV29-1 TRBD2 CSVGAGRVADTQYF TGCAGCGTTGGGGCAGGGAGGGTCGCAGATACGCAGTATTTT
. TRBJ1-1 TRBV7-8 . CASSLGTGQGGEAFF TGTGCCAGCAGCTTAGGAACGGGGCAGGGTGGTGAAGCTTTCTTT
. TRBJ2-2 TRBV7-7 . CASSLRAGELFF TGTGCTAGCAGCCTTCGTGCCGGGGAGCTGTTTTTT
. TRBJ1-5 TRBV7-2 . CASSLGRQPQHF TGTGCCAGCAGCTTGGGCCGCCAGCCCCAGCATTTT
once TRBJ2-3 TRBV5-4 TRBD2 CASSLAPGLAAATDTQYF TGTGCCAGCAGCTTGGCTCCGGGACTAGCGGCGGCCACCGATACGCAGTATTTT
. TRBJ1-2 TRBV2 TRBD1 CASSGTSGTAYGYTF TGTGCCAGCAGCGGGACTTCTGGGACAGCCTATGGCTACACCTTC
. TRBJ1-1 TRBV6-6 . CASSLGQSGEAFF TGTGCCAGCAGCCTTGGACAGTCCGGCGAAGCTTTCTTT
. TRBJ2-3 TRBV5-5 . CASSLERPLSTDTQYF TGTGCCAGCAGCTTGGAAAGGCCTCTAAGCACAGATACGCAGTATTTT
. TRBJ1-6 TRBV4-1 TRBD1 CASSRFPGQGSLNSPLHF TGCGCCAGCAGCCGCTTTCCGGGACAGGGCAGTCTTAATTCACCCCTCCACTTT
. TRBJ1-1 TRBV30 . CAWSVIGSTEAFF TGTGCCTGGAGTGTAATAGGGAGCACTGAAGCTTTCTTT
. TRBJ2-2 TRBV29-1 TRBD2 CSVYDPGSSGVTTGELFF TGCAGCGTTTATGATCCGGGATCTAGCGGGGTAACCACCGGGGAGCTGTTTTTT
. TRBJ1-2 TRBV4-3 . CASSQDAGDGYTF TGCGCCAGCAGCCAAGATGCAGGGGATGGCTACACCTTC
. TRBJ2-2 TRBV5-8 . CASSLDPGVGTGELFF TGTGCCAGCAGCTTGGACCCGGGGGTGGGCACCGGGGAGCTGTTTTTT
. TRBJ2-3 TRBV10-3 TRBD2 CAISELGLGTSGVATLRDTQYF TGTGCCATCAGTGAGTTGGGGTTGGGGACTAGCGGAGTTGCGACCCTTCGGGATACGCAGTATTTT
. TRBJ1-2 TRBV7-8 . CASSPDGGINYGYTF TGTGCCAGCAGCCCTGATGGGGGGATTAACTATGGCTACACCTTC
. TRBJ2-5 TRBV7-3 TRBD2 CASSPGTSGQRWETQYF TGTGCCAGCAGCCCGGGGACTAGCGGACAACGGTGGGAGACCCAGTACTTC
. TRBJ2-7 TRBV6-1 TRBD2 CASSETRGGVWEQYF TGTGCCAGCAGTGAGACCCGGGGGGGAGTCTGGGAGCAGTACTTC
. TRBJ1-4 TRBV5-6 TRBD1 CASSWGTVELFF TGTGCCAGCAGCTGGGGGACAGTCGAACTGTTTTTT
. TRBJ2-3 TRBV6-5 . CASSYVAGDTQYF TGTGCCAGCAGTTACGTCGCGGGGGATACGCAGTATTTT
. TRBJ1-5 TRBV7-8 . CASSYTGTQPQHF TGTGCCAGCAGCTATACAGGGACTCAGCCCCAGCATTTT
. TRBJ2-2 TRBV7-2 TRBD1 CASSLARTGGASGELFF TGTGCCAGCAGCTTAGCCCGGACAGGGGGCGCGTCCGGGGAGCTGTTTTTT
. TRBJ2-1 TRBV7-8 . CASSQNPRRGNNEQFF TGTGCCAGCAGTCAGAATCCCCGGCGAGGGAACAATGAGCAGTTCTTC
. TRBJ2-7 TRBV27 . CASSSPQGQSYEQYF TGTGCCAGCAGTTCGCCCCAGGGCCAGTCCTACGAGCAGTACTTC
. TRBJ1-2 TRBV18 . CASSPLGAVGNYGYTF TGTGCCAGCTCACCCCTAGGGGCAGTCGGTAACTATGGCTACACCTTC
. TRBJ1-1 TRBV27 . CASSLLSGLAEAFF TGTGCCAGCAGTTTATTATCCGGGTTGGCTGAAGCTTTCTTT
once TRBJ2-3 TRBV11-1 . CASSLGQDPGASTDTQYF TGTGCCAGCAGCTTAGGGCAGGACCCCGGAGCCTCCACAGATACGCAGTATTTT
. TRBJ2-3 TRBV5-1 . CASSLGSADTQYF TGCGCCAGCAGCTTGGGTTCTGCAGATACGCAGTATTTT
. TRBJ1-4 TRBV11-2 . CASSRTSQNLFF TGTGCCAGCAGTCGGACCTCGCAAAACCTGTTTTTT
. TRBJ1-6 TRBV7-2 . CASSFLGYNSPLHF TGTGCCAGCAGCTTTTTAGGCTATAATTCACCCCTCCACTTT
. TRBJ1-1 TRBV7-9 . CASSPTGTHTEAFF TGTGCCAGCAGCCCAACAGGTACTCACACTGAAGCTTTCTTT
. TRBJ1-5 TRBV30 . CAWSVLVGGSQPQHF TGTGCCTGGAGTGTACTAGTAGGGGGGTCTCAGCCCCAGCATTTT
. TRBJ2-2 TRBV7-9 . CASSLVTGPGELFF TGTGCCAGCAGCTTAGTTACAGGGCCCGGGGAGCTGTTTTTT
. TRBJ2-5 TRBV11-2 TRBD2 CASSLRAGVQETQYF TGTGCCAGCAGCTTAAGAGCGGGGGTACAAGAGACCCAGTACTTC
. TRBJ2-5 TRBV2 . CASSPHSTSQETQYF TGTGCCAGCAGTCCTCACTCGACTAGTCAAGAGACCCAGTACTTC
. TRBJ1-6 TRBV27 . CASSLARSSYNSPLHF TGTGCCAGCAGTTTAGCCAGGAGCTCCTATAATTCACCCCTCCACTTT
. TRBJ1-3 TRBV10-1 . CASFLLFQGPTGGNTIYF TGCGCCAGCTTCCTATTATTCCAGGGGCCGACGGGCGGAAACACCATATATTTT
. TRBJ1-1 TRBV7-2 TRBD1 CASSLARTGDTEAFF TGTGCCAGCAGCTTAGCCCGGACAGGGGACACTGAAGCTTTCTTT
. TRBJ1-6 TRBV9 . CASSYTGTDNSPLHF TGTGCCAGCAGCTATACCGGGACTGACAATTCACCCCTCCACTTT
. TRBJ2-7 TRBV4-3 TRBD2 CASSQQLAASYEQYF TGCGCCAGCAGCCAACAACTAGCGGCCTCCTACGAGCAGTACTTC
once TRBJ2-7 TRBV7-8 . CASSLQVLSTYEQYF TGTGCCAGCAGCTTACAGGTTCTTTCAACCTACGAGCAGTACTTC
once TRBJ1-3 TRBV7-8 . CASSLGGSSGNTIYF TGTGCCAGCAGCTTAGGCGGATCCTCTGGAAACACCATATATTTT
. TRBJ1-4 TRBV2 TRBD1 CASSGDRGLLREKLFF TGTGCCAGCAGTGGGGATAGGGGGCTACTACGGGAAAAACTGTTTTTT
. TRBJ1-2 TRBV11-2 . CASSLGRGSGYTF TGTGCCAGCAGCTTAGGAAGGGGCAGTGGCTACACCTTC
. TRBJ2-3 TRBV7-9 . CASSLGGASTDTQYF TGTGCCAGCAGCTTAGGTGGAGCTAGCACAGATACGCAGTATTTT